This T cell receptor beta chain was sequenced in a study of blood T cell repertoires in COVID-19. In the study overall: The study drew acute and convalescent COVID-19 samples from the United States, Italy and Spain. T cells, B-cell-depleted T cells, or PBMCs supplied cDNA or gDNA.

The germline V and J ends were trimmed by 5 bases and 4 bases, with 11 bases remaining between them. CDR1 and CDR2 (germline): GTSNPN, SVGIG (reference sequence). The CDR3 covers 12 residues. Adults between roughly 18 and 95 years of age took part from about 24 US areas. Participant-reported clinical history was the basis for cohort assignment. Method: immunoSEQ multiplex PCR; TCRdb's copy keeps in-frame clones and lacks some. Of around 250,000 clones in the sample, over 80% were seen once. Sequencing used PBMCs or T cells enriched from blood (not recorded which). The chain is built from TRBV30 and TRBJ1-1, with D possibly TRBD1 on 6 matching bases. The TCR was taken from a human donor in a cohort exposed to, infected with or recovered from COVID-19 (not recorded which). The donor label of this sample is uncertain. CDR3 bases: TGTGCCTGGGCAGGGGTGAGCACTGAAGCTTTCTTT. It codes for CAWAGVSTEAFF.